This T cell receptor beta chain was retrieved from a study of beta chain features in type 1 diabetes. This clone was seen a few times. No antigen is known for it. Since all of the isolated RNA was reverse transcribed, expressed TCRB transcripts were what got sequenced. Clones were read by immunoSEQ multiplex PCR, and TCRdb kept only the in-frame ones, dropping some. This table has around 340,000 clones, about a tenth appearing once. Findings and limits, study-wide: Junctions at VDJ sites from type 1 diabetes patients had fewer insertions and more deletions. PCR might favor shorter templates, equally in patients and controls. For Type 1 diabetes patients, all four CD4+ subsets carried TCRB CDR3s that were moderately but significantly shorter.

The CDR3 is 21 amino acids. Germline V gives CDR1 MGHRA, CDR2 YSYEKL. Trimming at V came to 0 bases and at J to 1 base, leaving 10 bases not matched to a gene. The material sequenced was central memory CD4+ T cells from blood. The V and J genes are TRBV4-1 and TRBJ2-3; TRBD2 aligns across 16 bases. The clonotype comes from a man aged 25-45 years with type 1 diabetes. CDR3 in amino acids: CASSQDSPEGLAGGGTDTQYF. For the CDR3, the DNA is TGCGCCAGCAGCCAAGATTCCCCGGAGGGACTAGCGGGGGGGGGCACAGATACGCAGTATTTT.